These T cell receptor beta chains were read from a single sample in a study of cytomegalovirus exposure and HLA in healthy donors. This table comes from immunoSEQ multiplex PCR, and its TCRdb copy is limited to in-frame clones, with some not included. The sample consists of about 220,000 clones, 70% to 90% of them appearing once. Sequenced input: PBMCs. Receptor source: a woman under 30 in good health and CMV-seronegative. The CDR3 runs from the conserved cysteine through the conserved F or W. Each record gives: CDR3 DNA, CDR3 protein, D gene, J gene, clone size, V gene. A D gene is named only where the DNA matches it firmly. Rows give clone size only sometimes, using once, few, many, or a class for an expanded clone.

DNA: TGCAGTTGCGGGCAGCCCGGTCGGGAGCAGTACTTC; CDR3: CSCGQPGREQYF; D: -; J: TRBJ2-7; size: -; V: TRBV29-1
DNA: TGTGCCAGCAGCCTGCCGGGACAGGGAATCGGCGAGCAGTACTTC; CDR3: CASSLPGQGIGEQYF; D: TRBD1; J: TRBJ2-7; size: -; V: TRBV2
DNA: TGTGCCAGCAGCCCAACTAGCGGGGTTCAAGAGACCCAGTACTTC; CDR3: CASSPTSGVQETQYF; D: TRBD2; J: TRBJ2-5; size: once; V: TRBV7-3
DNA: TGTGCCAGCAGCCCCCAGGATTTGCGCCTATGGCAGGGCTACACCTTC; CDR3: CASSPQDLRLWQGYTF; D: -; J: TRBJ1-2; size: -; V: TRBV7-9
DNA: TGTGCCAGTAATCCGGGACATCGGATGTATGGCTACACCTTC; CDR3: CASNPGHRMYGYTF; D: -; J: TRBJ1-2; size: -; V: TRBV19
DNA: TGTGCCAGCAGTCCTCTGACAGGGACTGTGGTTACCGGGGAGCTGTTTTTT; CDR3: CASSPLTGTVVTGELFF; D: -; J: TRBJ2-2; size: -; V: TRBV28
DNA: TGTGCCAGCAGCTTCCGCGAAGGCTACACCTTC; CDR3: CASSFREGYTF; D: -; J: TRBJ1-2; size: -; V: TRBV7-9
DNA: TGCGCCAGCAGTGAGTCCTGGAGGGGCCCAGCCGGGTACTTC; CDR3: CASSESWRGPAGYF; D: -; J: TRBJ2-7; size: -; V: TRBV10-1
DNA: TGTGCCAGTAGTGCCCGGGACATCTCCTACGAGCAGTACTTC; CDR3: CASSARDISYEQYF; D: -; J: TRBJ2-7; size: -; V: TRBV19
DNA: TGTGCCAGCAGTTCCGTACAATTAGGGACAGGGAATGGCTACACCTTC; CDR3: CASSSVQLGTGNGYTF; D: TRBD1; J: TRBJ1-2; size: -; V: TRBV6-6
DNA: TGTGCCAGCTATGTGGGCAGGGGGGACAATGAGCAGTTCTTC; CDR3: CASYVGRGDNEQFF; D: -; J: TRBJ2-1; size: -; V: TRBV7-9
DNA: TGTGCTAGTGGATGGACAGGGCCCTTTAGCTCCTACGAGCAGTACTTC; CDR3: CASGWTGPFSSYEQYF; D: TRBD1; J: TRBJ2-7; size: -; V: TRBV12-5
DNA: TGTGCCAGCAGTTACTCCGAGAGAGGAGAGCAGTTCTTC; CDR3: CASSYSERGEQFF; D: -; J: TRBJ2-1; size: -; V: TRBV6-6
DNA: TGTGCCAGCAGGCCGGGTACTAGCGGCTACGAGCAGTACTTC; CDR3: CASRPGTSGYEQYF; D: TRBD2; J: TRBJ2-7; size: -; V: TRBV7-8
DNA: TGCGCCAGCGCGGCGACAGGGGGAGGCGAGCAGTACTTC; CDR3: CASAATGGGEQYF; D: TRBD1; J: TRBJ2-7; size: -; V: TRBV4-1
DNA: TGTGCCAGCAGCGTAGATGAGACAGGGTGGACCGGGGAGCTGTTTTTT; CDR3: CASSVDETGWTGELFF; D: TRBD1; J: TRBJ2-2; size: -; V: TRBV9
DNA: TGTGCCAGCAGCGTAGTCCCGGTTAGCTCTGGAAACACCATATATTTT; CDR3: CASSVVPVSSGNTIYF; D: -; J: TRBJ1-3; size: once; V: TRBV9
DNA: TGTGCCAGCAGCAAGACAGGGGGCGAAGCTTTCTTT; CDR3: CASSKTGGEAFF; D: TRBD1; J: TRBJ1-1; size: -; V: TRBV7-2
DNA: TGTGCCAGCAGCCAAGGGGGCCAGATTAACTATGGCTACACCTTC; CDR3: CASSQGGQINYGYTF; D: -; J: TRBJ1-2; size: -; V: TRBV4-2
DNA: TGTGCCAGCAGCCCAGCGGGGCTGACGGAAAGCTCCTACAATGAGCAGTTCTTC; CDR3: CASSPAGLTESSYNEQFF; D: TRBD2; J: TRBJ2-1; size: once; V: TRBV7-2